The present T cell receptor beta chain was sequenced within a study of T-cell memory formation after mild COVID-19. For the study at large: TCR clusters mostly belonged to single donors.

Each CDR3 protein is one row after TCRdb ran MiXCR on the 5' RACE reads. The data contain 190,000 or so distinct CDR3 sequences, 25% to 35% of them singletons. J lost 9 bases, V lost 6 bases, and 13 bases had no gene match. This CDR3 is 15 amino acids long. Germline lookup yields CDR1 DFQATT and CDR2 SNEGSKA (reference sequence). General study points: The authors left the SARS-CoV-2 specificity of second-wave clones peaking on day 37 unconfirmed. CD4+ contracting clones lay mainly in CM and EM, CD8+ ones in EMRA. CD4+ bias marked clones expanding day 15 to 37, unlike balanced contracting clones.

This clonotype was recorded a few times. The antigen is undetermined. Sequencing was carried out using PBMCs or a T cell subset sorted from them (not recorded which). The TCR sequence derives from an adult woman who had mild COVID-19 (a few samples of this study predate the infection). Cell type and time point are not known. The chain has TRBV20-1 and TRBJ2-1; 11 positions match TRBD1. The CDR3, as DNA: TGCAGTGCCCATGATACGGACAGGGGGCCCGGTGAGCAGTTCTTC. This sequence encodes CSAHDTDRGPGEQFF.